The 2 T cell receptor beta chains reported below all come from one sample, sequenced in a study of shared clonotypes between healthy human individuals. In the naive CD8 group, cells lacked CD45RO and were positively selected for CCR7, so terminally differentiated effector memory CD45RA+ cells were left out. Sequencing was performed with immunoSEQ multiplex PCR; in TCRdb, only in-frame clones are kept and a portion is missing. This sample has about 2.2 million clones, with just under 95% found just once. What was sequenced was naive CD8+ T cells from PBMCs. These receptors were obtained from a man aged 18 to 30 in good health. Some clones in this sample may be carry-over from other donors' samples.

This chain joins TRBV27 and TRBJ2-3; 7 positions agree with TRBD2. The CDR3 is 15 residues long. V dropped 10 bases and J dropped 1; count of bases not matched to a gene: 11. The germline V gene has CDR1 MNHEY and CDR2 SMNVEV (reference sequence). In DNA, the CDR3 is TGTGCCACAAGAGGAGGGAGGGTAGGCACAGATACGCAGTATTTT. Residues: CATRGGRVGTDTQYF.

V usage is TRBV30 and J usage is TRBJ1-1; D call uncertain. The germline V gene encodes CDR1 GTSNPN and CDR2 SVGIG (reference sequence). The length of the CDR3 is 14 residues. Trimming removed 8 bases from V and 1 base from J, with 17 bases in between. The DNA of the CDR3 is TGTGCCGCCAGGACCTCATTTCAGAACACTGAAGCTTTCTTT. Its translation is CAARTSFQNTEAFF. The variable domain in full, with the rest retrieved from reference TRBV30 and TRBJ1-1, is SQTIHQWPATLVQPVGSPLSLECTVEGTSNPNLYWYRQAAGRGLQLLFYSVGIGQISSEVPQNLSASRPQDRQFILSSKKLLLSDSGFYLCAARTSFQNTEAFFGQGTRLTVV.